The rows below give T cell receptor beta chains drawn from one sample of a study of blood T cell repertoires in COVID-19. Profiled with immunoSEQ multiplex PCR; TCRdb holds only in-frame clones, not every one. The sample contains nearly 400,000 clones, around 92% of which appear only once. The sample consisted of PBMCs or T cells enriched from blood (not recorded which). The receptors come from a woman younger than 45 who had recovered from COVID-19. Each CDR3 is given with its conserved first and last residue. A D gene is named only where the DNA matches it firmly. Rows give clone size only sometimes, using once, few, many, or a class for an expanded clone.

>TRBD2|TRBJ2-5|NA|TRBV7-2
TGTGCCAGCAGCTTAGGGCCTAGCGGGTTCCGCGAGACCCAGTACTTC
CASSLGPSGFRETQYF
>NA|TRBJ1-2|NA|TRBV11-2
TGTGCCAGCAGCTTAGATCTCTTCCCAGAAAAGAACTATGGCTACACCTTC
CASSLDLFPEKNYGYTF
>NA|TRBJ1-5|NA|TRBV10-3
TGTGCCATCAGTTCGGGGGATCATAGCAATCAGCCCCAGCATTTT
CAISSGDHSNQPQHF
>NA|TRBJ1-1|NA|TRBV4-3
TGCGCCAGCAGCCTACAGGGCGGTACTGAAGCTTTCTTT
CASSLQGGTEAFF
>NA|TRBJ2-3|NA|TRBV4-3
TGCGCCAGCAGCCAAGATGGACAACGCACAGATACGCAGTATTTT
CASSQDGQRTDTQYF
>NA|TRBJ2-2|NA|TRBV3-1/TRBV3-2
TGTGCCAGCAGCCAAGGTCGGGGGACCGGGGAGCTGTTTTTT
CASSQGRGTGELFF
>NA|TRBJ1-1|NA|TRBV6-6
TGTGCCAGCAGACGAACATGGGGTTTGACAGTGAACACTGAAGCTTTCTTT
CASRRTWGLTVNTEAFF
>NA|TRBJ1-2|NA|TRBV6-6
TGTGCCAGCCATTCTCCCCACAGCAACTATGGCTACACCTTC
CASHSPHSNYGYTF
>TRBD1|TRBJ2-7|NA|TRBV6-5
TGTGCCAGCTCCAGGGACAGCCCCTACGAGCAGTACTTC
CASSRDSPYEQYF
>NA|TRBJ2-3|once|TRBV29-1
TGCAGCGTTGATCGGCGGTTATCTCGGACAGATACGCAGTATTTT
CSVDRRLSRTDTQYF
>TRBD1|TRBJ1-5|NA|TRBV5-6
TGTGCCAGCAGCCGGACAGGGGATGGACAGCCCCAGCATTTT
CASSRTGDGQPQHF
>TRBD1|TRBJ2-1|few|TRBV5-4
TGTGCCAGCAGCTTTGACAGGGTAAGGAATGAGCAGTTCTTC
CASSFDRVRNEQFF
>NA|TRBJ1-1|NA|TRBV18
TGTGCCAGCTCACAAGGGGACACTGAAGCTTTCTTT
CASSQGDTEAFF
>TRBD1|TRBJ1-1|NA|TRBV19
TGTGCCACCTTATACAGGGGCGGTCACACTGAAGCTTTCTTT
CATLYRGGHTEAFF
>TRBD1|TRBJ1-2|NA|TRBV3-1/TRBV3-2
TGTGCCAGCAGCAAGGGGACAGGGGCTAACTATGGCTACACCTTC
CASSKGTGANYGYTF
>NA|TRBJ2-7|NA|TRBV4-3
TGCGCCAGCAGCCAAGAGGTAGGAGGGTACGGCGAGCAGTACTTC
CASSQEVGGYGEQYF
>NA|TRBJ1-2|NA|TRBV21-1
TGTGCCAGCAGCAAAGAACAGCCTGGCGCGTCTCTTAACTATGGCTACACCTTC
CASSKEQPGASLNYGYTF
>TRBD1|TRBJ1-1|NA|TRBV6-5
TGTGCCAGCACTAAGACAGGGGGTTACACTGAAGCTTTCTTT
CASTKTGGYTEAFF
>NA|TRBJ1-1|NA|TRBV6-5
TGTGCCAGTTCGTTAGGGGGATCGAACACTGAAGCTTTCTTT
CASSLGGSNTEAFF
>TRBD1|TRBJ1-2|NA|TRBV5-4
TGTGCCAGCAGCTTGGCCGCAGGGGGCTATGGCTACACCTTC
CASSLAAGGYGYTF